Listed here are 2 T cell receptor beta chains from one sample, sequenced in a study of T cell changes during pregnancy in multiple sclerosis. The data were produced by immunoSEQ multiplex PCR, yet TCRdb's version contains in-frame clones alone and is incomplete. This table holds over 25,000 clones, around 91% found once. The sequenced sample was CD8+ T cells from peripheral blood mononuclear cells, obtained after pregnancy. The receptors stem from a female donor with multiple sclerosis, enrolled in a pregnancy study.

CDR3 sequence reads: CASSSGTGDGYTF. The CDR3 DNA is TGTGCCAGCAGCTCCGGGACAGGGGATGGCTACACCTTC. The chain joins TRBV7-3 to TRBJ1-2, with TRBD1 identical over 10 bases. CDR1 is SGHTA, CDR2 FQGTGA, per germline. With 4 bases clipped from V and 6 bases from J, the junction kept 2 bases outside the gene matches. The CDR3 contains 13 residues.

The rearrangement joins TRBV5-1 to TRBJ2-1; D call uncertain. Germline CDR1 reads SGHRS; CDR2 reads YFSETQ. The CDR3 totals 13 residues. V shed 2 bases and J shed 4 bases, with 7 bases lying between them. The chain's CDR3 is CASSFTSYNEQFF. The CDR3 DNA reads as TGCGCCAGCAGCTTTACTTCGTACAATGAGCAGTTCTTC.